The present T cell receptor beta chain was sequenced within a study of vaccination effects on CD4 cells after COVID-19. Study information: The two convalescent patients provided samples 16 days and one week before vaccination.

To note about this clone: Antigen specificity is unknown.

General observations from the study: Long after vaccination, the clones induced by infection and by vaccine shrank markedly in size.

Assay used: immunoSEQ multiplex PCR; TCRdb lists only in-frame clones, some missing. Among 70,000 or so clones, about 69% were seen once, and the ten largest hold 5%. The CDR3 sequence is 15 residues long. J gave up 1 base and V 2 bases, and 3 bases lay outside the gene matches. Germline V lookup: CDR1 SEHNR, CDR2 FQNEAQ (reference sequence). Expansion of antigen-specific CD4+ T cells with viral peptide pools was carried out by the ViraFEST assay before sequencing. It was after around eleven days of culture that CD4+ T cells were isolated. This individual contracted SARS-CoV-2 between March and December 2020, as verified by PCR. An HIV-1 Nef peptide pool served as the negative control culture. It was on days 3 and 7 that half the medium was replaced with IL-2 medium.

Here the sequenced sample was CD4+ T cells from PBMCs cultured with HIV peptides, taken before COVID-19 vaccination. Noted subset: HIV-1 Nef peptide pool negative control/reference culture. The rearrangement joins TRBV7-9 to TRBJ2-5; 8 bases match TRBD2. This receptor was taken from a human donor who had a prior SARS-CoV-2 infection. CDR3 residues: CASSLWREVQETQYF. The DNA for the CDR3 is TGTGCCAGCAGCTTATGGCGGGAGGTCCAAGAGACCCAGTACTTC. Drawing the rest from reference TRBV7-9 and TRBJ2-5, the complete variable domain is DTGVSQNPRHKITKRGQNVTFRCDPISEHNRLYWYRQTLGQGPEFLTYFQNEAQLEKSRLLSDRFSAERPKGSFSTLEIQRTEQGDSAMYLCASSLWREVQETQYFGPGTRLLVL.